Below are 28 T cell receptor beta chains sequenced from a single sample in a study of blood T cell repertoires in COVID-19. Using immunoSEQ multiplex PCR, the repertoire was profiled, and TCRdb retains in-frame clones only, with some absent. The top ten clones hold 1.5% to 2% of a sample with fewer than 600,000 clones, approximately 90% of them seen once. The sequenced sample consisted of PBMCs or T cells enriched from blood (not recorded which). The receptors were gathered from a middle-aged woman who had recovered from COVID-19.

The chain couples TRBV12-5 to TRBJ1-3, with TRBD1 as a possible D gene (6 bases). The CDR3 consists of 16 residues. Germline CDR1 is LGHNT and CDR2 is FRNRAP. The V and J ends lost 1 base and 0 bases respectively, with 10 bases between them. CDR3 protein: CASGLGDTLSGNTIYF. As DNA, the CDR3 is TGTGCTAGTGGTTTGGGGGACACCCTCTCTGGAAACACCATATATTTT.

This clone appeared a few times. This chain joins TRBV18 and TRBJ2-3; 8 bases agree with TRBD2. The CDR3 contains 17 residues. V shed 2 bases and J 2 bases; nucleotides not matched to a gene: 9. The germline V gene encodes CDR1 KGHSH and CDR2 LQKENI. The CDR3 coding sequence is TGTGCCAGCTCACCAACAAGGGCTAGCGGGTACACAGATACGCAGTATTTT. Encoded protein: CASSPTRASGYTDTQYF.

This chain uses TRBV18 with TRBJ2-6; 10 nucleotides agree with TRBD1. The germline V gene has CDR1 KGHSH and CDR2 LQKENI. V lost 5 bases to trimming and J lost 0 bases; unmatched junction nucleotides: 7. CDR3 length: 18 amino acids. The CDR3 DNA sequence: TGTGCCAGCTCAATGACAGGGGGCCTATCCTCTGGGGCCAACGTCCTGACTTTC. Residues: CASSMTGGLSSGANVLTF.

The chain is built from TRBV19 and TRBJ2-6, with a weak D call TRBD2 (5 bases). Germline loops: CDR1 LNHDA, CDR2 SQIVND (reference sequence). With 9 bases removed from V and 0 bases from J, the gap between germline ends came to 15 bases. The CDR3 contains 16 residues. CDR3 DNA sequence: TGTGCCAGCCGTGAGAGGGTCCGCTCTGGGGCCAACGTCCTGACTTTC. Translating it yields CASRERVRSGANVLTF.

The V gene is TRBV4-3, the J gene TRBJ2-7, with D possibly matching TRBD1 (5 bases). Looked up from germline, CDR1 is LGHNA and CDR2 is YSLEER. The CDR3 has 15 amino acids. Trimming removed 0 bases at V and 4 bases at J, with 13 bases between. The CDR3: CASSQDVRGAYEQYF. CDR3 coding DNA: TGCGCCAGCAGCCAAGACGTCCGTGGGGCGTACGAGCAGTACTTC.

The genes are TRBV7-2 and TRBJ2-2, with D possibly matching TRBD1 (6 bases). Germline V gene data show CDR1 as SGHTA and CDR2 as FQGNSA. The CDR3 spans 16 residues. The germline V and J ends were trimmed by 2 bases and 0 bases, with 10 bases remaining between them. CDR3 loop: CASSLFGQPNTGELFF. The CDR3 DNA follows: TGTGCCAGCAGCTTATTTGGACAGCCGAACACCGGGGAGCTGTTTTTT.

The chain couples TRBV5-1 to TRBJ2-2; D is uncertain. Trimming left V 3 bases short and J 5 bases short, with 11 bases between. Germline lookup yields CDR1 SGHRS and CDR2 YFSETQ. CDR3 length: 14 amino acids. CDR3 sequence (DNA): TGCGCCAGCAGCTCCACCGGAGTTACCGGGGAGCTGTTTTTT. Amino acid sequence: CASSSTGVTGELFF.

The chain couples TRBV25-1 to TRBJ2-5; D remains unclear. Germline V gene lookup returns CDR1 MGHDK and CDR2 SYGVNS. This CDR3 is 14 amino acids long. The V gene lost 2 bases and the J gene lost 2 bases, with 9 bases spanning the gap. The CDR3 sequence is CASSEGQAQETQYF. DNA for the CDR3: TGTGCCAGCAGTGAAGGTCAGGCTCAAGAGACCCAGTACTTC.

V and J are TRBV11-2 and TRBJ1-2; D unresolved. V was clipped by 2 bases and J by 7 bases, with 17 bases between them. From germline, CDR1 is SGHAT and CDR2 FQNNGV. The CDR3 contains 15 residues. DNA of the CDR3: TGTGCCAGCAGCTTAACGGACTCCCCTATGGGTGGCTACACCTTC. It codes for CASSLTDSPMGGYTF.

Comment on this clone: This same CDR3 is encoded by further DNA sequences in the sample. The CDR3 DNA is TGTGCCAGCAGTTACTCGGGGAGAAACTATGGCTACACCTTC. This translates into CASSYSGRNYGYTF. This chain connects TRBV6-5 to TRBJ1-2; no clear D. V was cut by 0 bases and J by 2 bases, with 7 bases left in between. CDR1 MNHEY and CDR2 SVGAGI come from the germline V gene. This CDR3 has 14 amino acids.

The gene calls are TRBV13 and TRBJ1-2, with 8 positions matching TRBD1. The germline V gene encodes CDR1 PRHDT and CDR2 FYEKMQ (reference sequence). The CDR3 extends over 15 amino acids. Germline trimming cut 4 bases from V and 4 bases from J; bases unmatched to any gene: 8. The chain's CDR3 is CASSYRQGLGYGYTF. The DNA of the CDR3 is TGTGCCAGCAGCTATCGACAGGGGTTGGGCTATGGCTACACCTTC.

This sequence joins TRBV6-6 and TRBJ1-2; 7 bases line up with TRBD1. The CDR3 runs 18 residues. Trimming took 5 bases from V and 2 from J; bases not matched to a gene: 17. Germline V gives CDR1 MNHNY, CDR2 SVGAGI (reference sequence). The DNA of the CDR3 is TGTGCCAGCAGTCTCCGGCCCCGGGACAGCTTTCCGAACTATGGCTACACCTTC. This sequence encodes CASSLRPRDSFPNYGYTF.

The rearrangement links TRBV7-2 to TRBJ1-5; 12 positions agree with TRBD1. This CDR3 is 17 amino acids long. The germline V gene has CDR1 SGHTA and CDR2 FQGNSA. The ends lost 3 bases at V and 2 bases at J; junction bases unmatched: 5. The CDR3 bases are TGTGCCAGCAGCTTGGGACAGGGGGCTCGAGGCAATCAGCCCCAGCATTTT. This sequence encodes CASSLGQGARGNQPQHF.

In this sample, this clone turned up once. The CDR3 coding sequence is TGTGCCAGTTCCGGGACAGGGCCTCCAAAACTGTTTTTT. Amino acid sequence: CASSGTGPPKLFF. J is TRBJ1-4 and V is TRBV12-3 or TRBV12-4; 9 nucleotides align to TRBD1. The CDR3 has 13 amino acids. V gave up 9 bases and J gave up 10 bases; unmatched junction bases: 9.

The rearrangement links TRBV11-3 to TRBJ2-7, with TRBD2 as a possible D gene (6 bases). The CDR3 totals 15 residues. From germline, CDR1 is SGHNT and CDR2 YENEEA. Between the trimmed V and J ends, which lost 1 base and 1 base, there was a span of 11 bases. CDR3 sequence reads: CASSLAGTASYEQYF. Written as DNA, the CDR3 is TGTGCCAGCAGCTTAGCTGGGACTGCATCCTACGAGCAGTACTTC.

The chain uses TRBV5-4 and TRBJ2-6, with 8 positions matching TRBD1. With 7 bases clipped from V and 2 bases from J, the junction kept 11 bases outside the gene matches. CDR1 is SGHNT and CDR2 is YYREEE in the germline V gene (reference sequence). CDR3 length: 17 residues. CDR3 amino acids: CASRPIQGATGANVLTF. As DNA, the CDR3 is TGTGCCAGCCGCCCGATTCAGGGGGCGACTGGGGCCAACGTCCTGACTTTC.

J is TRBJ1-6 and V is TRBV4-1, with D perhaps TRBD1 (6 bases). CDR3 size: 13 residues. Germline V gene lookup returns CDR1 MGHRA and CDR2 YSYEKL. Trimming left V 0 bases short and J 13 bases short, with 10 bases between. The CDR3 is CASSQDPRGPLHF. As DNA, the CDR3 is TGCGCCAGCAGCCAAGATCCCAGGGGTCCCCTCCACTTT.

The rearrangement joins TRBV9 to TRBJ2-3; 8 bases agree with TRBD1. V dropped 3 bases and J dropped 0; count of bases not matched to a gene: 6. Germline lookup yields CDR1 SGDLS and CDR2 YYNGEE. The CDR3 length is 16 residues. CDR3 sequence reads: CASSAEGDRSTDTQYF. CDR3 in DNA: TGTGCCAGCAGCGCCGAGGGGGACAGGAGCACAGATACGCAGTATTTT.

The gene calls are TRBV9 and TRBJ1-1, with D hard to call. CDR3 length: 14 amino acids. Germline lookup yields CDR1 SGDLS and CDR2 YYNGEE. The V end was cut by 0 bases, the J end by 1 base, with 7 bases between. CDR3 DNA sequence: TGTGCCAGCAGCGTAGCGCGCCAGAACACTGAAGCTTTCTTT. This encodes CASSVARQNTEAFF.

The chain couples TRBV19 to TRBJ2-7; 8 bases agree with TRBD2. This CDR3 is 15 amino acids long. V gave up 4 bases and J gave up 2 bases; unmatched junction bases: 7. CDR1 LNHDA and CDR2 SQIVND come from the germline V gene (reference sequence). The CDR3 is CASSTVAGPTYEQYF. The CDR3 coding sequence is TGTGCCAGTAGTACCGTAGCGGGACCCACCTACGAGCAGTACTTC. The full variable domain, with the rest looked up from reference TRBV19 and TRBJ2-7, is DGGITQSPKYLFRKEGQNVTLSCEQNLNHDAMYWYRQDPGQGLRLIYYSQIVNDFQKGDIAEGYSVSREKKESFPLTVTSAQKNPTAFYLCASSTVAGPTYEQYFGPGTRLTVT.

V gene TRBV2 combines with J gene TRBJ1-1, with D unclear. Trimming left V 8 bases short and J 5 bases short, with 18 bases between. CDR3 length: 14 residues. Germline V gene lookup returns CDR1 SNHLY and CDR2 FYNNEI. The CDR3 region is CASVYGGLGTEAFF. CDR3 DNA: TGTGCCAGCGTATATGGAGGGCTGGGAACTGAAGCTTTCTTT.

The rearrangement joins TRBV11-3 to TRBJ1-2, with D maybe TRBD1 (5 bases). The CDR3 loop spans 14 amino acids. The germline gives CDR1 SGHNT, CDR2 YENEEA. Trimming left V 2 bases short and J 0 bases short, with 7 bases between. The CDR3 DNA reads TGTGCCAGCAGCTTATCAGGGACTAACTATGGCTACACCTTC. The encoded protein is CASSLSGTNYGYTF.

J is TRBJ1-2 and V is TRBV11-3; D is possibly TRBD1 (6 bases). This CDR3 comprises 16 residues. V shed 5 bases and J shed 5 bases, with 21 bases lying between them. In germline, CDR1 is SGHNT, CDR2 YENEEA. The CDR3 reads CASSTHPDQGKYGYTF. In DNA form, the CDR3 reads TGTGCCAGCAGCACTCACCCAGACCAGGGGAAGTATGGCTACACCTTC.

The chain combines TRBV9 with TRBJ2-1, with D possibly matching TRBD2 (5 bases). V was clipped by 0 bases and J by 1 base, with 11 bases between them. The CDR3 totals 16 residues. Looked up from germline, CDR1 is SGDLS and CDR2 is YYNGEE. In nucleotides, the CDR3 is TGTGCCAGCAGCGTAGATCGGAGAGGGTCCTACAATGAGCAGTTCTTC. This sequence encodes CASSVDRRGSYNEQFF.

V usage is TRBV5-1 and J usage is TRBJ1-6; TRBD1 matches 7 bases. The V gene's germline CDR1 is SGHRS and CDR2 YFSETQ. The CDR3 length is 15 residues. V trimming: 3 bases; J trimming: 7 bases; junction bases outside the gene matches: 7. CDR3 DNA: TGCGCCAGCAGCTCGGTCGGGACAGTCAATTCACCCCTCCACTTT. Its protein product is CASSSVGTVNSPLHF.

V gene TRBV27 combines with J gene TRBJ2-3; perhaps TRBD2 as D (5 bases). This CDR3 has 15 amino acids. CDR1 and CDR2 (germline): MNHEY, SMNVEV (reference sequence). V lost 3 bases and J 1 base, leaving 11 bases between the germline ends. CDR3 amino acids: CASSFFGGRTDTQYF. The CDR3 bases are TGTGCCAGCAGTTTTTTCGGAGGCCGCACAGATACGCAGTATTTT.

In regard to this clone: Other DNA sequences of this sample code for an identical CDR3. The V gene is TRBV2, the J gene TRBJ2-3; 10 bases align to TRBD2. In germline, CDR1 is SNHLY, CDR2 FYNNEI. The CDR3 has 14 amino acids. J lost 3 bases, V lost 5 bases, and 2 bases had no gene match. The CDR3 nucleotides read TGTGCCAGCAGTTTACTAGCGGGAACAGATACGCAGTATTTT. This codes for CASSLLAGTDTQYF.

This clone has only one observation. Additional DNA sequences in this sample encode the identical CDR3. This chain's CDR3 is CASSRSGNTIYF. The CDR3 DNA is TGTGCCAGCAGTCGCTCTGGAAACACCATATATTTT. The chain couples TRBV12-3 or TRBV12-4 to TRBJ1-3; D remains unclear. Trimming cost V 5 bases and J 0 bases, with 2 bases left between them. The CDR3 spans 12 residues.